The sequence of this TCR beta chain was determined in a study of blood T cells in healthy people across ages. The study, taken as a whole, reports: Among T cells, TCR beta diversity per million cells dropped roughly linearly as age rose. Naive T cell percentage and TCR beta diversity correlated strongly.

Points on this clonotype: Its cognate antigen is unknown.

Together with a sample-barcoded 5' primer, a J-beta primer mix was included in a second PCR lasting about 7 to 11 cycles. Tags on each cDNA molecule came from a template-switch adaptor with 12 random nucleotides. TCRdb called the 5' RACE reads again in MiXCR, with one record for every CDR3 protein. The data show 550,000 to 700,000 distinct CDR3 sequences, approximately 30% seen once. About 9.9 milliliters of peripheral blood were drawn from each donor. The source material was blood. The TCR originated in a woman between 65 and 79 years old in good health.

In nucleotides, the CDR3 is TGCAGCGTTGAATCCCGGGAGAACACTGAAGCTTTCTTT. Translated: CSVESRENTEAFF. The rearrangement joins TRBV29-1 to TRBJ1-1; D remains ambiguous. V was cut by 2 bases and J by 1 base, with 8 bases left in between. Per germline, CDR1 SQVTM and CDR2 ANQGSEA. The CDR3 is made up of 13 amino acids.